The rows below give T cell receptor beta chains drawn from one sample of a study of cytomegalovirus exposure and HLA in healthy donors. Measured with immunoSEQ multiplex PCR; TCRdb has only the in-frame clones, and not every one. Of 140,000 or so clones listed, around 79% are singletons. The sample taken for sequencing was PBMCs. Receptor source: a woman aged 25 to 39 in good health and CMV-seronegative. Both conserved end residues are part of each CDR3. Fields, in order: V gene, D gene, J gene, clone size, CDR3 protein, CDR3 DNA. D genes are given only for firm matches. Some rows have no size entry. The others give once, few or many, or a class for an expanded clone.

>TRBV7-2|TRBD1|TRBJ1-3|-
CASSLGGQGVGNTIYF
TGTGCCAGCAGCCTAGGAGGACAGGGGGTGGGAAACACCATATATTTT
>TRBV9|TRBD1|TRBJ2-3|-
CASSGRTGAPFVDTQYF
TGTGCCAGCAGCGGTCGGACAGGGGCCCCGTTTGTGGATACGCAGTATTTT
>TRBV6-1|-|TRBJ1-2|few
CASSLQATVNYGYTF
TGTGCCAGCAGTCTACAGGCGACCGTTAACTATGGCTACACCTTC
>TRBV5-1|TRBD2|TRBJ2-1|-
CASSRQPGLAGEGEQFF
TGCGCCAGCAGCAGACAACCGGGACTAGCGGGGGAGGGGGAGCAGTTCTTC
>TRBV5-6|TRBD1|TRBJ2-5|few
CASRAGQGEGETQYF
TGTGCCAGCAGGGCGGGACAGGGGGAAGGAGAGACCCAGTACTTC
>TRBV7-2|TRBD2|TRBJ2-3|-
CASSPGLATDTQYF
TGTGCCAGCAGCCCCGGACTAGCGACAGATACGCAGTATTTT
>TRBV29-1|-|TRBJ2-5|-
CSELTSRGTQYF
TGCAGCGAATTGACCAGCCGGGGGACCCAGTACTTC
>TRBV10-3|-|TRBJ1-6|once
CAISESSSSPLHF
TGTGCCATCAGTGAGTCGAGTAGTTCACCCCTCCACTTT
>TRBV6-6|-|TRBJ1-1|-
CASTSRQGGTEAFF
TGTGCCAGCACCTCTAGGCAGGGAGGCACTGAAGCTTTCTTT
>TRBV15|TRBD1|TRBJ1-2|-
CATSRDRESGYTF
TGTGCCACCAGCAGGGACAGGGAGTCTGGCTACACCTTC
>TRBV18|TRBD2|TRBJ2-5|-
CASSARLAGDQETQYF
TGTGCCAGCTCAGCTAGACTAGCGGGGGACCAAGAGACCCAGTACTTC
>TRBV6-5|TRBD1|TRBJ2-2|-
CASSDRDTGELFF
TGTGCCAGCAGTGACAGGGACACCGGGGAGCTGTTTTTT
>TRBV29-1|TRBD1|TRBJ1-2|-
CSAGQGLYGYTF
TGCAGCGCGGGACAGGGCCTCTATGGCTACACCTTC
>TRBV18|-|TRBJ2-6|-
CASSLLRIEDSGANVLTF
TGTGCCAGCTCACTCCTACGAATCGAAGACTCTGGGGCCAACGTCCTGACTTTC
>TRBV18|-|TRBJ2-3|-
CASSPFADTQYF
TGTGCCAGCTCACCCTTCGCAGATACGCAGTATTTT
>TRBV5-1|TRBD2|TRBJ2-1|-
CASSFTGGIGNEQFF
TGCGCCAGCAGCTTCACGGGGGGGATTGGTAATGAGCAGTTCTTC
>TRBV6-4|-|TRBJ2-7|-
CASETGHLYEQYF
TGTGCCAGCGAGACGGGACACCTATACGAGCAGTACTTC
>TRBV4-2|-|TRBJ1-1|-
CASSQGYGSTEAFF
TGTGCCAGCAGCCAAGGTTACGGTAGCACTGAAGCTTTCTTT
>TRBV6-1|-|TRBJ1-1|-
CATVRLNTEAFF
TGTGCCACCGTCCGTTTGAACACTGAAGCTTTCTTT
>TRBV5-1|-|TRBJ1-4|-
CASRPGVANEKLFF
TGCGCCAGCAGACCCGGGGTGGCTAATGAAAAACTGTTTTTT
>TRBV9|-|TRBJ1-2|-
CASSVAGVGSMWESGYTF
TGTGCCAGCAGCGTAGCAGGGGTAGGAAGTATGTGGGAAAGTGGCTACACCTTC
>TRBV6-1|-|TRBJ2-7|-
CASSEGRDRFSYEQYF
TGTGCCAGCAGTGAAGGGCGGGACAGATTCTCCTACGAGCAGTACTTC
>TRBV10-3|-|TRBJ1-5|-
CAISGGGNQPQHF
TGTGCCATCAGTGGGGGGGGCAATCAGCCCCAGCATTTT
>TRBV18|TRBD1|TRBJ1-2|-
CASSPGRQGDYGYTF
TGTGCCAGCTCACCAGGAAGACAGGGGGACTATGGCTACACCTTC
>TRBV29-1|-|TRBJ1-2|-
CSVEGQVDGYTF
TGCAGCGTTGAAGGGCAGGTGGATGGCTACACCTTC
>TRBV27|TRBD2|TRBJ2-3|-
CASSLIAGGPSDTQYF
TGTGCCAGCAGTTTAATCGCGGGGGGGCCCTCAGATACGCAGTATTTT
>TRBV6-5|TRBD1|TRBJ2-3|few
CASRGTGVHTQYF
TGTGCCAGCAGAGGGACAGGGGTGCATACGCAGTATTTT
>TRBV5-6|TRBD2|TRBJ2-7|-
CASFSAGDYYEQYF
TGTGCCAGCTTTTCCGCGGGGGACTACTACGAGCAGTACTTC
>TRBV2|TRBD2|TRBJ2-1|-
CARTARGGNEQFF
TGTGCCAGAACCGCGCGGGGGGGTAATGAGCAGTTCTTC
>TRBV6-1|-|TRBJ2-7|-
CACSGPAAYEQYF
TGTGCCTGCTCCGGCCCCGCGGCCTACGAGCAGTACTTC
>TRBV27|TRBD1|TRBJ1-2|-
CASSLRGKGASYGYTF
TGTGCCAGCAGTTTACGAGGCAAGGGGGCGTCCTATGGCTACACCTTC
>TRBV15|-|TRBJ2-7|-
CATSETGTSRYEQYF
TGTGCCACCAGCGAGACAGGCACCTCCCGCTACGAGCAGTACTTC
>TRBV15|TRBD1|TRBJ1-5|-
CATSRDDREKSNQPQHF
TGTGCCACCAGCAGAGACGACAGGGAGAAGAGCAATCAGCCCCAGCATTTT
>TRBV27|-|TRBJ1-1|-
CASRRTALNTEAFF
TGTGCCAGCAGGCGGACAGCCTTGAACACTGAAGCTTTCTTT
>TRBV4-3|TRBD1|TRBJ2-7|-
CASSQDSRGREQYF
TGCGCCAGCAGCCAAGACTCCAGGGGGCGCGAGCAGTACTTC
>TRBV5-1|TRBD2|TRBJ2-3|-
CASSFQGGAGGSSTDTQYF
TGCGCCAGCAGCTTTCAAGGAGGAGCGGGGGGCAGCAGCACAGATACGCAGTATTTT
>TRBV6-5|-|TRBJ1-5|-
CASSDAGTQPQHF
TGTGCCAGCAGTGACGCCGGGACACAGCCCCAGCATTTT
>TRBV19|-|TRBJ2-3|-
CASSIPTAAVATDTQYF
TGTGCCAGTAGTATTCCGACTGCGGCCGTGGCCACAGATACGCAGTATTTT
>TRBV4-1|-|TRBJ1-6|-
CASSPPQGTSPLHF
TGCGCCAGCAGCCCCCCCCAGGGGACTTCACCCCTCCACTTT
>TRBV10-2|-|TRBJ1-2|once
CASSEYLPGDYGYTF
TGCGCCAGCAGTGAGTACCTCCCCGGGGACTATGGCTACACCTTC
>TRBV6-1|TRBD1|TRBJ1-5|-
CASRVTDRGNQPQHF
TGTGCCAGCAGGGTTACGGACAGGGGCAATCAGCCCCAGCATTTT
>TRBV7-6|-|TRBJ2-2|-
CASSLQGNTGELFF
TGTGCCAGCAGCCTACAGGGAAACACCGGGGAGCTGTTTTTT
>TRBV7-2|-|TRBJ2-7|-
CASSLSSYEQYF
TGTGCCAGCAGCTTGAGCTCCTACGAGCAGTACTTC
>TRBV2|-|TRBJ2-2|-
CASSGRGTGELFF
TGTGCCAGCAGTGGCAGGGGAACCGGGGAGCTGTTTTTT
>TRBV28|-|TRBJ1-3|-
CASSLDPPGVSGNTIYF
TGTGCCAGCAGTTTAGACCCCCCAGGGGTCTCTGGAAACACCATATATTTT
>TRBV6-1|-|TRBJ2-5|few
CASSDRGAAAQYF
TGTGCCAGCAGTGATCGGGGGGCGGCGGCCCAGTACTTC
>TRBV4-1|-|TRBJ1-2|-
CASSQVRDTSDYGYTF
TGCGCCAGCAGCCAAGTGCGGGACACTAGCGACTATGGCTACACCTTC
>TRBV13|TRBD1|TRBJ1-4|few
CASSPRRQGTTNEKLFF
TGTGCCAGCAGCCCGCGACGACAGGGGACAACTAATGAAAAACTGTTTTTT
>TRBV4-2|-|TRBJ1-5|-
CASSPGEFQPQHF
TGTGCCAGCAGCCCAGGGGAGTTTCAGCCCCAGCATTTT
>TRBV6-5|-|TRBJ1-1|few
CASSPIQGWNTEAFF
TGTGCCAGCAGTCCTATACAGGGTTGGAACACTGAAGCTTTCTTT
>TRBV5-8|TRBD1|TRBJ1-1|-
CASSFDRGLYTEAFF
TGTGCCAGCAGCTTCGACAGGGGGCTGTACACTGAAGCTTTCTTT
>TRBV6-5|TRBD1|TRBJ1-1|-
CASSNRQGRNTEAFF
TGTGCCAGCAGTAACAGACAGGGGCGGAACACTGAAGCTTTCTTT